These 27 T cell receptor beta chains share one sample of origin, sequenced in a study of technical replicates of blood from a few donors (dated by TCRdb to 2016 to 2017). Receptor libraries were prepared by the immunoSEQ multiplex PCR assay. TCRdb carries this immuneACCESS record with in-frame sequences only. Its versions omit some clonotypes, under half of them owing to an unresolved V gene in the studies checked, with the rest unexplained. The sample records more than 65,000 clones, around 97% of which are singletons. 0.18% of the sample rests with the top ten. Source material: T cells isolated from PBMCs. The receptor set was obtained from a human donor in good health.

This chain links TRBV4-1 with TRBJ1-2; maybe TRBD1 (5 bases). Germline V gene sequence: CDR1 MGHRA, CDR2 YSYEKL. The CDR3 sequence is 14 residues long. The V and J ends lost 6 bases and 8 bases respectively, with 19 bases between them. The CDR3 nucleotides read TGCGCCAGCAGGCCACAAAACCGGGGGAGCGGCTACACCTTC. This translates into CASRPQNRGSGYTF.

The chain uses TRBV29-1 and TRBJ2-5; 7 nucleotides line up with TRBD2. This CDR3 has 16 amino acids. Germline loops: CDR1 SQVTM, CDR2 ANQGSEA. The J segment lost 1 base and the V segment lost 0 bases, leaving 8 bases of the junction unmatched. CDR3 sequence reads: CSVEEGGKGGQETQYF. The CDR3 DNA follows: TGCAGCGTTGAAGAGGGGGGGAAAGGCGGCCAAGAGACCCAGTACTTC.

The chain joins TRBV15 to TRBJ2-2; TRBD2 is a possible D gene (5 bases). Germline-derived CDR1 and CDR2 are LNHNV and YYDKDF (reference sequence). This CDR3 contains 14 residues. V was shortened by 9 bases and J by 2 bases, with 13 bases between the two germline ends. The CDR3 sequence: CATKTEGNTGELFF. The CDR3, as DNA: TGTGCCACGAAAACAGAGGGAAACACCGGGGAGCTGTTTTTT.

V and J are TRBV27 and TRBJ1-3; D possibly corresponds to TRBD1 (5 bases). Germline lookup yields CDR1 MNHEY and CDR2 SMNVEV (reference sequence). The CDR3 runs to 16 residues. V was clipped by 2 bases and J by 0 bases, with 11 bases between them. CDR3 nucleotides: TGTGCCAGCAGTTTAAGAGGGGAGGTCTCTGGAAACACCATATATTTT. Protein sequence: CASSLRGEVSGNTIYF.

The chain couples TRBV12-5 to TRBJ1-1, with D possibly TRBD1 on 6 matching bases. Trimming removed 5 bases from V and 4 bases from J, with 17 bases in between. The CDR3 totals 15 residues. Germline lookup yields CDR1 LGHNT and CDR2 FRNRAP. CDR3 region: CASGGLGQRGTEAFF. CDR3 DNA sequence: TGTGCTAGTGGTGGTCTAGGACAGCGAGGCACTGAAGCTTTCTTT.

This rearrangement joins TRBV19 to TRBJ1-6; D is undetermined. Germline V CDR1 and CDR2: LNHDA, SQIVND (reference sequence). V gave up 0 bases and J gave up 0 bases, with 9 bases separating them. The CDR3 sequence is 17 residues long. Here the CDR3 reads CASSIEGGSSYNSPLHF. CDR3 nucleotides: TGTGCCAGTAGTATAGAGGGAGGGAGCTCCTATAATTCACCCCTCCACTTT.

This chain uses TRBV15 with TRBJ2-3; maybe TRBD2 (7 bases). This CDR3 spans 16 amino acids. Trimming stripped 5 bases from V and 4 bases from J, with 19 bases between. Germline values: CDR1 LNHNV, CDR2 YYDKDF (reference sequence). This CDR3 reads CATSEQRGAGSDTQYF. In DNA, the CDR3 is TGTGCCACCAGCGAACAACGGGGGGCCGGGTCAGATACGCAGTATTTT.

V gene TRBV6-5 combines with J gene TRBJ2-1; 10 bases map to TRBD2. This CDR3 region has 15 residues. After removal of 2 bases from V and 8 bases from J, the junction contained 6 bases not matched to a gene. Germline loops: CDR1 MNHEY, CDR2 SVGAGI. The CDR3 bases are TGTGCCAGCAGTTACCCTAGCGGGAGCATCGATGAGCAGTTCTTC. Protein sequence: CASSYPSGSIDEQFF.

The chain recombines TRBV1 with TRBJ1-2. TRBV1 is a listed pseudogene. The CDR3 covers 15 residues. The CDR3 spells CTSSPHRGFNYGYTF. The CDR3 region has the DNA TGCACCAGCAGCCCCCACCGAGGATTTAACTATGGCTACACCTTC.

The V gene is TRBV27, the J gene TRBJ2-6, with TRBD2 as a possible D gene (6 bases). Germline assignment: CDR1 MNHEY and CDR2 SMNVEV (reference sequence). V lost 6 bases and J 0 bases, leaving 15 bases between the germline ends. CDR3 size: 17 residues. CDR3 in amino acids: CASRQGTFSSGANVLTF. The CDR3 DNA sequence: TGTGCCAGCAGACAAGGGACTTTTTCCTCTGGGGCCAACGTCCTGACTTTC.

As regards this clone: The same CDR3 also results from other DNA sequences found in this sample. The V and J genes are TRBV6-1 and TRBJ2-7; 11 bases line up with TRBD1. Unmatched junction bases numbered 1, after V lost 1 base and J lost 2 bases. This CDR3 region has 15 residues. Germline V CDR1 and CDR2: MNHNS, SASEGT. CDR3 loop: CASSEEGQGAYEQYF. The CDR3 bases are TGTGCCAGCAGTGAAGAGGGACAGGGGGCCTACGAGCAGTACTTC.

V usage is TRBV6-5 and J usage is TRBJ2-1; TRBD2 agrees at 14 bases. This CDR3 comprises 14 residues. In germline, CDR1 is MNHEY, CDR2 SVGAGI. V was clipped by 4 bases and J by 12 bases; unmatched bases: 5. The CDR3 spells CASSLGLAGDSQFF. The CDR3 region has the DNA TGTGCCAGCAGTTTGGGACTAGCGGGAGACTCGCAGTTCTTC.

The CDR3 loop is CASSLVAGEITGELFF. CDR3 coding DNA: TGCGCCAGCAGCTTGGTCGCAGGGGAGATCACCGGGGAGCTGTTTTTT. The J gene is TRBJ2-2, the V gene TRBV5-1; TRBD1 might be the D (6 bases). CDR1 SGHRS and CDR2 YFSETQ come from the germline V gene. This CDR3 spans 16 amino acids. Trimming cost V 0 bases and J 4 bases, with 13 bases left between them.

This chain links TRBV30 with TRBJ1-3; TRBD1 matches 7 bases. The J segment lost 4 bases and the V segment lost 2 bases, leaving 14 bases of the junction unmatched. The CDR3 is 17 residues long. Germline-derived CDR1 and CDR2 are GTSNPN and SVGIG (reference sequence). The CDR3, as DNA: TGTGCCTGGAGTACGGGACAGCCAAAAATGGCCGGAAACACCATATATTTT. Its protein product is CAWSTGQPKMAGNTIYF.

This chain connects TRBV12-2 to TRBJ1-1; the table's D call, TRBD1, has no DNA check behind it. TRBV12-2 is assigned pseudogene status. The CDR3 sequence is 17 residues long. For the CDR3, the DNA is TGTGCAAGTCGCTTACCTCCATCCCGTGGGCTGGCAGGGGAAGCTTTCTTT. Translation: CASRLPPSRGLAGEAFF.

V gene TRBV5-4 combines with J gene TRBJ2-2; no definite D call. Germline V gives CDR1 SGHNT, CDR2 YYREEE (reference sequence). The CDR3 runs 17 residues. V lost 0 bases to trimming and J lost 4 bases, with 16 bases between them. The CDR3 here is CASSLGAEIRGTGELFF. Here the CDR3 DNA reads TGTGCCAGCAGCTTGGGGGCCGAGATTCGTGGCACCGGGGAGCTGTTTTTT.

The chain has TRBV29-1 and TRBJ2-7; possibly TRBD1 for D (6 bases). In germline, CDR1 is SQVTM, CDR2 ANQGSEA. The CDR3 has 12 residues. With 2 bases removed from V and 5 bases from J, the gap between germline ends came to 10 bases. This CDR3 reads CSVEQTGNEQYF. DNA for the CDR3: TGCAGCGTTGAACAGACAGGAAACGAGCAGTACTTC.

The genes are TRBV18 and TRBJ2-5, with 15 nucleotides matching TRBD2. Germline-derived CDR1 and CDR2 are KGHSH and LQKENI. Trimming took 3 bases from V and 4 from J; bases not matched to a gene: 6. The CDR3 length is 17 residues. CDR3: CASSPSGLAGGGETQYF. The CDR3 DNA is TGTGCCAGCTCACCCTCGGGACTAGCGGGAGGTGGAGAGACCCAGTACTTC.

The chain joins TRBV20-1 to TRBJ2-7; no definite D call. The V end lost 4 bases, the J end lost 3 bases, and 7 bases lay between the germline ends. The CDR3 covers 11 residues. Germline CDR1 reads DFQATT; CDR2 reads SNEGSKA (reference sequence). CDR3 nucleotides: TGCAGTGCTACCCCAAACTACGAGCAGTACTTC. Protein product: CSATPNYEQYF.

The chain carries TRBV5-6 and TRBJ2-7; TRBD2 matches at 7 bases. CDR3 size: 14 residues. With V trimmed by 0 bases and J by 2 bases, 2 bases remained unmatched. Germline-derived CDR1 and CDR2 are SGHDT and YYEEEE. This chain's CDR3 is CASSLGGGPYEQYF. The CDR3 DNA sequence: TGTGCCAGCAGCTTGGGGGGGGGTCCCTACGAGCAGTACTTC.

This chain uses TRBV9 with TRBJ2-1; TRBD2 agrees at 10 bases. The junction had 4 bases not matched to a gene; V was cut back by 6 bases and J by 1 base. The CDR3 is made up of 15 amino acids. The germline V gene has CDR1 SGDLS and CDR2 YYNGEE. The CDR3 is CASNLAGASYNEQFF. The CDR3 DNA follows: TGTGCCAGCAACCTAGCGGGGGCGTCCTACAATGAGCAGTTCTTC.

V usage is TRBV19 and J usage is TRBJ1-2, with 7 bases fitting TRBD1. The CDR3 loop spans 13 amino acids. Germline loops: CDR1 LNHDA, CDR2 SQIVND (reference sequence). J gave up 3 bases and V 5 bases, and 3 bases lay outside the gene matches. CDR3 bases: TGTGCCAGTAGTTGGGGGACAGACTATGGCTACACCTTC. It encodes CASSWGTDYGYTF.

The genes are TRBV4-2 and TRBJ2-3; 7 nucleotides agree with TRBD1. V dropped 1 base and J dropped 3; count of bases not matched to a gene: 1. The CDR3 length is 14 residues. Germline CDR1 is LGHNA and CDR2 is YNFKEQ. The CDR3 sequence: CASSQAQGTDTQYF. The CDR3 bases are TGTGCCAGCAGCCAAGCACAGGGGACAGATACGCAGTATTTT.

The rearrangement links TRBV28 to TRBJ2-2; the match to TRBD2 covers 14 bases. Germline values: CDR1 MDHEN, CDR2 SYDVKM. J gave up 0 bases and V 5 bases, and 5 bases lay outside the gene matches. CDR3 length: 18 residues. The DNA for the CDR3 is TGTGCCAGCAGTCCTTGGACTAGCGGGAGGTCGAACACCGGGGAGCTGTTTTTT. Its translation: CASSPWTSGRSNTGELFF.

This chain connects TRBV5-1 to TRBJ2-1, with TRBD2 identical over 11 bases. Unmatched junction bases numbered 5, after V lost 4 bases and J lost 5 bases. In germline, CDR1 is SGHRS, CDR2 YFSETQ. This CDR3 is built from 15 residues. The CDR3 protein is CASSPGLAVHNEQFF. CDR3 nucleotides: TGCGCCAGCAGCCCGGGACTAGCGGTACACAATGAGCAGTTCTTC.

This clone showed up just once. V and J are TRBV6-1 and TRBJ2-1, with 12 bases lining up with TRBD2. Unmatched junction bases numbered 9, after V lost 2 bases and J lost 7 bases. The CDR3 is 17 amino acids. CDR1 is MNHNS, CDR2 SASEGT, per germline. CDR3 in amino acids: CASSEPPLAGGINEQFF. For the CDR3, the DNA is TGTGCCAGCAGTGAACCCCCTCTAGCGGGAGGGATAAATGAGCAGTTCTTC.

The CDR3 is CASSASLTPTYEQYF. DNA of the CDR3: TGTGCCAGCAGCGCTTCACTAACGCCCACTTACGAGCAGTACTTC. V is TRBV9 and J is TRBJ2-7; no clear D. CDR1 and CDR2 (germline): SGDLS, YYNGEE. The V end lost 3 bases, the J end lost 4 bases, and 17 bases lay between the germline ends. The CDR3 is 15 residues long.